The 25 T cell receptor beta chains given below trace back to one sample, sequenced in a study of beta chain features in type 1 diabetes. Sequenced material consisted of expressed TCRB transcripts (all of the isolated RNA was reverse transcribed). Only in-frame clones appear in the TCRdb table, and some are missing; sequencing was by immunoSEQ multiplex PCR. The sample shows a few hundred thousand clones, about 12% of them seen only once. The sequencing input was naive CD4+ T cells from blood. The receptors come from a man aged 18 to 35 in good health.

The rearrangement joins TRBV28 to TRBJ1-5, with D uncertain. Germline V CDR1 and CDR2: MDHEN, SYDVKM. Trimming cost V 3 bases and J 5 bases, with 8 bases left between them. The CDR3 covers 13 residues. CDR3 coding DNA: TGTGCCAGCAGTTTGCCGGGGTATCAGCCCCAGCATTTT. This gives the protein CASSLPGYQPQHF.

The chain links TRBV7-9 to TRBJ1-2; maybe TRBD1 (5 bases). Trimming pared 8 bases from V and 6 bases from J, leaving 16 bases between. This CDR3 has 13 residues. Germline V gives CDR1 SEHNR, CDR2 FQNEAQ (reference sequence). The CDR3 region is CASSGDWGDGYTF. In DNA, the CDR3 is TGTGCCAGCTCGGGGGACTGGGGCGATGGCTACACCTTC.

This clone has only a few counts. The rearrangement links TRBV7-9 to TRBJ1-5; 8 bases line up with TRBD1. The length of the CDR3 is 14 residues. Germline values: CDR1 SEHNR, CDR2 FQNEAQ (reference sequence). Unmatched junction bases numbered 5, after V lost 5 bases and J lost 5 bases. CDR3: CASSLAGGHQPQHF. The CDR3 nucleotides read TGTGCCAGCAGCCTTGCAGGGGGCCATCAGCCCCAGCATTTT.

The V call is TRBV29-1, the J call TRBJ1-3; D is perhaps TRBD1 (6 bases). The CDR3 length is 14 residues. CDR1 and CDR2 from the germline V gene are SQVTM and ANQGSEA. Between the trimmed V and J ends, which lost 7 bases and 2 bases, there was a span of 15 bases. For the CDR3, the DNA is TGCAGCGCCGAGGGGGGGGAAACTGGAAACACCATATATTTT. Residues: CSAEGGETGNTIYF.

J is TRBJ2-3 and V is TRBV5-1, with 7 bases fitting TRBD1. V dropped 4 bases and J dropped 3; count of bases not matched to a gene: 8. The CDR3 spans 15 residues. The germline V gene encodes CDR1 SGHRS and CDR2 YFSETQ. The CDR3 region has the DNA TGCGCCAGCAGCCGCGACAGGGTAGGAACAGATACGCAGTATTTT. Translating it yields CASSRDRVGTDTQYF.

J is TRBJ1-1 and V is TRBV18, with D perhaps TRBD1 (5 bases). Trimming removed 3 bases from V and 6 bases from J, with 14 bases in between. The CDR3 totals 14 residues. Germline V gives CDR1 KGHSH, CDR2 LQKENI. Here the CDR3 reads CASSPSPGKAEAFF. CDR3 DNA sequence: TGTGCCAGCTCACCCTCCCCAGGGAAGGCTGAAGCTTTCTTT.

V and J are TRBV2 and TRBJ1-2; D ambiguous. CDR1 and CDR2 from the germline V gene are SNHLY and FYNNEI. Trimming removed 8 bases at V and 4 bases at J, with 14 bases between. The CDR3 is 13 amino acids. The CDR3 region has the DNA TGTGCCAGCCACTCCCCGGGGTTCTATGGCTACACCTTC. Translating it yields CASHSPGFYGYTF.

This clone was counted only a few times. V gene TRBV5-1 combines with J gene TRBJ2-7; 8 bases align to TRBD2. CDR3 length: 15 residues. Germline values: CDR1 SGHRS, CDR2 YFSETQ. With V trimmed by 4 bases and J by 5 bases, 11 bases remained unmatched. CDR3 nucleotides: TGCGCCAGCAGCAGTCAAGCTGGGACTAGTAACGAGCAGTACTTC. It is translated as CASSSQAGTSNEQYF.

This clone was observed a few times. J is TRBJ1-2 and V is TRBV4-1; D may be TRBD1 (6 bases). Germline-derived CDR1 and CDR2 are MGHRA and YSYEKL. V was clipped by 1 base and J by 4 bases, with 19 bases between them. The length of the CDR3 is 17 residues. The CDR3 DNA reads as TGCGCCAGCAGCCAAGTTAACAGGGTGGAAGGTGGCTATGGCTACACCTTC. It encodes CASSQVNRVEGGYGYTF.

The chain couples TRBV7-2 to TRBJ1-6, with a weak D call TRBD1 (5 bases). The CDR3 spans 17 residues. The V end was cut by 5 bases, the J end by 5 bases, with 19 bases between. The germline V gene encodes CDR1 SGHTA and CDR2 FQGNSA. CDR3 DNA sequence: TGTGCCAGCAGCCCCCCATGGGGGGTCAGGGATAATTCACCCCTCCACTTT. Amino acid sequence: CASSPPWGVRDNSPLHF.

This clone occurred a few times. The CDR3 DNA reads TGTGCCAGCAACCAGGGACTAGCGGACTCCTACGAGCAGTACTTC. It translates to CASNQGLADSYEQYF. V is TRBV6-5 and J is TRBJ2-7; 11 bases line up with TRBD2. CDR1 is MNHEY and CDR2 is SVGAGI in the germline V gene. The length of the CDR3 is 15 residues. After removal of 7 bases from V and 0 bases from J, the junction contained 5 bases not matched to a gene.

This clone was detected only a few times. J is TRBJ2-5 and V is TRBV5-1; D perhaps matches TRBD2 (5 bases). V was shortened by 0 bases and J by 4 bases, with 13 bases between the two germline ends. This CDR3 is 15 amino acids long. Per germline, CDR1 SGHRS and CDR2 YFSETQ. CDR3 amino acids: CASSLVLRVSETQYF. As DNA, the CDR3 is TGCGCCAGCAGCTTGGTGCTGAGGGTTTCAGAGACCCAGTACTTC.

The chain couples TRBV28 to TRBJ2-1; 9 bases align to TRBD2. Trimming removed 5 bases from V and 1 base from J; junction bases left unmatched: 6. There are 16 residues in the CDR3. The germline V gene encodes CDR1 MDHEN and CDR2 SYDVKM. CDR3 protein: CASSAGLADSYNEQFF. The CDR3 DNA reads TGTGCCAGCAGTGCGGGACTAGCTGATTCCTACAATGAGCAGTTCTTC. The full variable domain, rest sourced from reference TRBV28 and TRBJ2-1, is DVKVTQSSRYLVKRTGEKVFLECVQDMDHENMFWYRQDPGLGLRLIYFSYDVKMKEKGDIPEGYSVSREKKERFSLILESASTNQTSMYLCASSAGLADSYNEQFFGPGTRLTVL.

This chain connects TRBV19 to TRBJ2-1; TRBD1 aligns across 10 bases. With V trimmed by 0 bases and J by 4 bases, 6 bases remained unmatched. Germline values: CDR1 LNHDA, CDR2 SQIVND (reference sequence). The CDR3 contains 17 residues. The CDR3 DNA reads TGTGCCAGTAGTATAGATCGGGACAGGGGTCTATACAATGAGCAGTTCTTC. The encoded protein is CASSIDRDRGLYNEQFF.

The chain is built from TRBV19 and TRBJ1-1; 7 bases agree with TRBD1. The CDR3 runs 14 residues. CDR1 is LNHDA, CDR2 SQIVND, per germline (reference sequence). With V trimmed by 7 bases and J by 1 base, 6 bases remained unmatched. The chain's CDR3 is CASTKNRGNTEAFF. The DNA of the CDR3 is TGTGCCAGTACGAAGAACAGGGGGAACACTGAAGCTTTCTTT.

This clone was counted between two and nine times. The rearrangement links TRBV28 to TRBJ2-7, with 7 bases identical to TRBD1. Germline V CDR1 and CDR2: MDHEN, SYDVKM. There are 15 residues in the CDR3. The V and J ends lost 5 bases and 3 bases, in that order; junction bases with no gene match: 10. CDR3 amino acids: CASSAWTGHNYEQYF. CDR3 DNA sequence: TGTGCCAGCAGTGCATGGACAGGCCATAACTACGAGCAGTACTTC.

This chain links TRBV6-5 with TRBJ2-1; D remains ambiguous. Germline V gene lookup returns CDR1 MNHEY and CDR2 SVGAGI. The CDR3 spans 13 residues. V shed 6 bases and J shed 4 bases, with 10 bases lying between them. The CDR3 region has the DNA TGTGCCAGCAGCCGTGACATATACAATGAGCAGTTCTTC. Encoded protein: CASSRDIYNEQFF.

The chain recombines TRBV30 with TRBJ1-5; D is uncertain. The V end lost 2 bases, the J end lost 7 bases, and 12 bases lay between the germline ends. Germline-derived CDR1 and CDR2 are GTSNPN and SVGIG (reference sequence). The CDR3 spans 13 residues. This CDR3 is CAWSSLAGQPQHF. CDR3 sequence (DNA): TGTGCCTGGAGTTCTTTAGCTGGGCAGCCCCAGCATTTT.

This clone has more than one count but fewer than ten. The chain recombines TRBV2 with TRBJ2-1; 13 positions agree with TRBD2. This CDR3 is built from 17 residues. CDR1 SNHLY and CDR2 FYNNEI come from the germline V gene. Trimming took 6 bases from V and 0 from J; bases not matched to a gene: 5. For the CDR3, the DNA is TGTGCCAGCAGGGGACTAGCGGGACCTCCCTCCTACAATGAGCAGTTCTTC. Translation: CASRGLAGPPSYNEQFF.

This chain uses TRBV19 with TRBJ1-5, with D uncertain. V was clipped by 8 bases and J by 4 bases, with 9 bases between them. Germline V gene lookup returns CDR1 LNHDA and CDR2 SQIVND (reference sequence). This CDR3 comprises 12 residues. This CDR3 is CASREGNQPQHF. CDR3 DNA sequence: TGTGCCAGTCGGGAGGGTAATCAGCCCCAGCATTTT.

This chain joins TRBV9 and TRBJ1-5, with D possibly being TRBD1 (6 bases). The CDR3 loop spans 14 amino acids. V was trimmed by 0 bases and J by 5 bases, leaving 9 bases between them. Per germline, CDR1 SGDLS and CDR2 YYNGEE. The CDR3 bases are TGTGCCAGCAGCGTAGAAGGGGGTCATCAGCCCCAGCATTTT. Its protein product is CASSVEGGHQPQHF.

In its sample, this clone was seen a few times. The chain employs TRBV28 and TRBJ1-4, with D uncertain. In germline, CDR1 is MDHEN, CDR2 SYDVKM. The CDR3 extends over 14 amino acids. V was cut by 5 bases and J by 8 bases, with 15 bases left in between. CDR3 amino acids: CASSTGPPGEKLFF. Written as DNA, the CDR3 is TGTGCCAGCAGTACGGGCCCCCCGGGGGAAAAACTGTTTTTT.

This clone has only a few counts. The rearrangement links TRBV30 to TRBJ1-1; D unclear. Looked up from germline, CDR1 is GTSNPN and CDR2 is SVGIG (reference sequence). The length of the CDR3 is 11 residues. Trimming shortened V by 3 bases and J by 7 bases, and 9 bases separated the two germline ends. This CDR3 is CAWSGRNEAFF. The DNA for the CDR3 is TGTGCCTGGAGCGGTAGAAATGAAGCTTTCTTT.

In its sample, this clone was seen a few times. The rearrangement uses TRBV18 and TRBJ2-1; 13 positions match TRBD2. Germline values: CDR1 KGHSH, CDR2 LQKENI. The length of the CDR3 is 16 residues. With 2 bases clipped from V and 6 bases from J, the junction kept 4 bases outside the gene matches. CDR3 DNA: TGTGCCAGCTCACCAAGGGGACTAGCGGGATTCAATGAGCAGTTCTTC. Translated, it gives CASSPRGLAGFNEQFF.

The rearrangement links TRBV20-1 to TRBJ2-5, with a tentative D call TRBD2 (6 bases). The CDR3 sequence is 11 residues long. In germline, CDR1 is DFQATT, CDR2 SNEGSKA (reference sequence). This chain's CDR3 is CSLGLGETQYF. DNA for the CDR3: TGCAGCTTGGGACTCGGTGAGACCCAGTACTTC.